The 28 T cell receptor beta chains listed next were all sequenced from one sample in a study of blood T cell dynamics during melanoma immunotherapy. Sequenced by immunoSEQ multiplex PCR; TCRdb stores in-frame clones only, minus some. The data show about 15,000 clones, about 83% seen once. Time point noted: pre-treatment baseline. Sequencing used blood, obtained from a patient treated with checkpoint blockade. The receptor source for this set is a human donor with melanoma.

The chain carries TRBV28 and TRBJ2-1, with TRBD1 as a possible D gene (5 bases). CDR1 and CDR2 (germline): MDHEN, SYDVKM. This CDR3 region has 14 residues. Trimming shortened V by 6 bases and J by 7 bases, and 16 bases separated the two germline ends. The CDR3 here is CASSHRQIGNEQFF. The CDR3 nucleotides read TGTGCCAGCAGCCATCGACAGATCGGGAATGAGCAGTTCTTC.

V usage is TRBV7-2 and J usage is TRBJ2-2, with TRBD2 matching over 7 bases. Germline values: CDR1 SGHTA, CDR2 FQGNSA. The CDR3 runs to 15 residues. With 1 base clipped from V and 6 bases from J, the junction kept 5 bases outside the gene matches. CDR3 loop: CASSLVAGVAGELFF. The DNA for the CDR3 is TGTGCCAGCAGCTTAGTGGCGGGAGTAGCCGGGGAGCTGTTTTTT.

The rearrangement joins TRBV6-5 to TRBJ1-1; D might be TRBD1 (6 bases). Trimming shortened V by 2 bases and J by 0 bases, and 13 bases separated the two germline ends. This CDR3 region has 16 residues. CDR1 MNHEY and CDR2 SVGAGI come from the germline V gene. In nucleotides, the CDR3 is TGTGCCAGCAGTTACGGTACAGGGCGGCTGAACACTGAAGCTTTCTTT. Its translation is CASSYGTGRLNTEAFF.

The chain is built from TRBV27 and TRBJ2-2, with D unresolved. Trimming took 2 bases from V and 6 from J, leaving 7 bases between them. Germline V gene sequence: CDR1 MNHEY, CDR2 SMNVEV (reference sequence). The CDR3 runs 13 residues. The CDR3 sequence: CASSLGSSGELFF. In DNA, the CDR3 is TGTGCCAGCAGTTTAGGATCGTCCGGGGAGCTGTTTTTT.

This rearrangement joins TRBV15 to TRBJ1-5; weak D call: TRBD1 (6 bases). The germline V gene encodes CDR1 LNHNV and CDR2 YYDKDF (reference sequence). This CDR3 has 15 amino acids. The ends were cut back, 4 bases at V and 4 bases at J, with 14 bases in the middle. As DNA, the CDR3 is TGTGCCACCAGCATTGGGACAATAAGTAATCAGCCCCAGCATTTT. Its protein is CATSIGTISNQPQHF.

The rearrangement uses TRBV5-1 and TRBJ1-1; D not certain. V shed 6 bases and J shed 0 bases, with 12 bases lying between them. From germline, CDR1 is SGHRS and CDR2 YFSETQ. The CDR3 length is 14 residues. CDR3 DNA: TGCGCCAGCAAATCGGGCAGTATGAACACTGAAGCTTTCTTT. Amino acid sequence: CASKSGSMNTEAFF. Full variable domain (rest looked up from reference TRBV5-1 and TRBJ1-1): KAGVTQTPRYLIKTRGQQVTLSCSPISGHRSVSWYQQTPGQGLQFLFEYFSETQRNKGNFPGRFSGRQFSNSRSEMNVSTLELGDSALYLCASKSGSMNTEAFFGQGTRLTVV.

The chain employs TRBV18 and TRBJ1-6; D not certain. The germline V gene has CDR1 KGHSH and CDR2 LQKENI. The CDR3 totals 15 residues. V was clipped by 1 base and J by 7 bases, with 11 bases between them. CDR3: CASSPQVGGNSPLHF. For the CDR3, the DNA is TGTGCCAGCTCACCACAGGTCGGCGGGAATTCACCCCTCCACTTT.

This chain links TRBV9 with TRBJ2-5; 7 positions agree with TRBD2. Germline V gives CDR1 SGDLS, CDR2 YYNGEE. The CDR3 consists of 15 residues. V was clipped by 0 bases and J by 1 base; unmatched bases: 3. CDR3 bases: TGTGCCAGCAGCGTAGCGGGAGGAATCCAAGAGACCCAGTACTTC. Amino acid sequence: CASSVAGGIQETQYF.

This chain joins TRBV27 and TRBJ2-3; 8 bases fit TRBD2. The length of the CDR3 is 16 residues. Germline-derived CDR1 and CDR2 are MNHEY and SMNVEV (reference sequence). J gave up 2 bases and V 6 bases, and 10 bases lay outside the gene matches. CDR3 DNA: TGTGCCAGCAGGGAGGTAGCGGGGCTCAACACAGATACGCAGTATTTT. Residues: CASREVAGLNTDTQYF.

V usage is TRBV29-1 and J usage is TRBJ1-2, with D hard to call. The germline CDR1 and CDR2 sequences are SQVTM and ANQGSEA. Trimming cost V 6 bases and J 4 bases, with 12 bases left between them. The CDR3 covers 12 residues. The CDR3 nucleotides read TGCAGCGTCCGGCCTCCCCCCTATGGCTACACCTTC. This gives the protein CSVRPPPYGYTF.

This chain uses TRBV28 with TRBJ2-7, with D perhaps given as TRBD1 or TRBD2 (6 bases each). With 3 bases removed from V and 6 bases from J, the gap between germline ends came to 15 bases. Germline CDR1 is MDHEN and CDR2 is SYDVKM. The CDR3 is made up of 14 amino acids. CDR3 amino acids: CASSFRGTSLEQYF. CDR3 sequence (DNA): TGTGCCAGCAGTTTTCGGGGGACAAGTCTCGAGCAGTACTTC. Filled out from reference TRBV28 and TRBJ2-7, the complete variable domain reads DVKVTQSSRYLVKRTGEKVFLECVQDMDHENMFWYRQDPGLGLRLIYFSYDVKMKEKGDIPEGYSVSREKKERFSLILESASTNQTSMYLCASSFRGTSLEQYFGPGTRLTVT.

The rearrangement joins TRBV6-1 to TRBJ2-1; 10 nucleotides match TRBD1. Germline-derived CDR1 and CDR2 are MNHNS and SASEGT. Trimming removed 1 base from V and 3 bases from J; junction bases left unmatched: 3. This CDR3 is 16 amino acids long. This CDR3 reads CASSEVDRGGYNEQFF. The CDR3 DNA is TGTGCCAGCAGTGAAGTGGACAGGGGGGGCTACAATGAGCAGTTCTTC.

The chain links TRBV7-2 to TRBJ1-5; weak D call: TRBD1 (6 bases). V lost 1 base and J 3 bases, leaving 13 bases between the germline ends. The CDR3 is made up of 16 amino acids. Per the germline V gene, CDR1 is SGHTA and CDR2 is FQGNSA. The CDR3 region has the DNA TGTGCCAGCAGCTTAGATCCTCACAGGGTCAATCAGCCCCAGCATTTT. Its translation is CASSLDPHRVNQPQHF.

This clone is large in the sample. The junction differs from germline at one of its ends, possibly a read error. The same CDR3 can be traced to other DNA sequences in this sample. The V call is TRBV7-7, the J call TRBJ1-1; D remains unclear. The CDR3 contains 13 residues. CDR1 is SSHAT and CDR2 is FNYEAQ in the germline V gene (reference sequence). CDR3: CASSLTLNTEAFF. The DNA of the CDR3 is TGTGCTAGCAGCCTGACATTGAACACTGAAGCTTTCTTT.

This clone was recorded only once. The chain is built from TRBV27 and TRBJ2-1; tentatively, D is TRBD1 (6 bases). V lost 2 bases and J 9 bases, leaving 17 bases between the germline ends. CDR1 and CDR2 from the germline V gene are MNHEY and SMNVEV (reference sequence). The CDR3 is 15 amino acids. For the CDR3, the DNA is TGTGCCAGCAGTTTAGGCAGGGGATGGCAATCTGAGCAGTTCTTC. Protein: CASSLGRGWQSEQFF.

V usage is TRBV6-4 and J usage is TRBJ1-6, with a weak D call TRBD1 (5 bases). CDR3 length: 13 residues. CDR1 and CDR2 from the germline V gene are MRHNA and SNTAGT. Trimming removed 6 bases at V and 7 bases at J, with 10 bases between. CDR3 sequence: CASSRQPNSPLHF. CDR3 nucleotide sequence: TGTGCCAGCAGCCGACAGCCGAATTCACCCCTCCACTTT.

The CDR3 region is CASSLSTSGLQETQYF. Written as DNA, the CDR3 is TGCGCCAGCAGCTTGTCGACTAGCGGGCTCCAAGAGACCCAGTACTTC. The chain has TRBV5-1 and TRBJ2-5; TRBD2 matches at 10 bases. J was trimmed by 1 base and V by 1 base; bases with no gene match: 4. CDR3 length: 16 residues. Germline assignment: CDR1 SGHRS and CDR2 YFSETQ.

The chain has TRBV28 and TRBJ2-7, with a possible D match to TRBD2 (6 bases). Trimming shortened V by 7 bases and J by 4 bases, and 11 bases separated the two germline ends. This CDR3 is 12 amino acids long. Germline V gene lookup returns CDR1 MDHEN and CDR2 SYDVKM. CDR3 nucleotides: TGTGCCAGCAAGGCGGGAACGTACGAGCAGTACTTC. Protein sequence: CASKAGTYEQYF.

The chain couples TRBV27 to TRBJ2-1, with D uncertain. The CDR3 length is 14 residues. The V and J ends lost 5 bases and 5 bases respectively, with 13 bases between them. Germline V gives CDR1 MNHEY, CDR2 SMNVEV (reference sequence). DNA of the CDR3: TGTGCCAGCAGTACTTCCGGATACAACAATGAGCAGTTCTTC. Residues: CASSTSGYNNEQFF.

This sequence joins TRBV28 and TRBJ1-4; weak D call: TRBD1 (6 bases). This CDR3 contains 13 residues. Germline CDR1 MDHEN, CDR2 SYDVKM. Trimming left V 7 bases short and J 3 bases short, with 9 bases between. The CDR3 sequence: CASTGGSNEKLFF. CDR3 coding DNA: TGTGCCAGCACGGGGGGCTCTAATGAAAAACTGTTTTTT. The whole variable domain, remainder taken from reference TRBV28 and TRBJ1-4, is DVKVTQSSRYLVKRTGEKVFLECVQDMDHENMFWYRQDPGLGLRLIYFSYDVKMKEKGDIPEGYSVSREKKERFSLILESASTNQTSMYLCASTGGSNEKLFFGSGTQLSVL.

The V gene is TRBV27, the J gene TRBJ1-6; 7 bases map to TRBD1. The V segment lost 5 bases and the J segment 7 bases; nucleotides outside the gene matches: 5. The length of the CDR3 is 14 residues. CDR1 and CDR2 from the germline V gene are MNHEY and SMNVEV (reference sequence). The DNA for the CDR3 is TGTGCCAGCAGTACAGGGACAGAGAATTCACCCCTCCACTTT. Encoded protein: CASSTGTENSPLHF.

The chain recombines TRBV28 with TRBJ1-1, with 9 bases aligning to TRBD1. The V segment lost 5 bases and the J segment 5 bases; nucleotides outside the gene matches: 6. The CDR3 contains 14 residues. Germline CDR1 and CDR2: MDHEN and SYDVKM. The CDR3 DNA sequence: TGTGCCAGCAGTCAGACAGGGGGTCGGACTGAAGCTTTCTTT. This gives the protein CASSQTGGRTEAFF.

The CDR3 loop is CASSLQIAAQETQYF. For the CDR3, the DNA is TGTGCCAGCAGCTTGCAAATAGCGGCCCAAGAGACCCAGTACTTC. This chain connects TRBV5-4 to TRBJ2-5, with a weak D call TRBD2 (6 bases). Germline V gene data show CDR1 as SGHNT and CDR2 as YYREEE (reference sequence). The CDR3 runs 15 residues. V was trimmed by 1 base and J by 1 base, leaving 11 bases between them. The full variable domain, rest sourced from reference TRBV5-4 and TRBJ2-5, is ETGVTQSPTHLIKTRGQQVTLRCSSQSGHNTVSWYQQALGQGPQFIFQYYREEENGRGNFPPRFSGLQFPNYSSELNVNALELDDSALYLCASSLQIAAQETQYFGPGTRLLVL.

This clone was recorded once. V and J are TRBV5-1 and TRBJ2-7; D perhaps matches TRBD2 (6 bases). The V end lost 0 bases, the J end lost 5 bases, and 15 bases lay between the germline ends. This CDR3 spans 15 amino acids. Germline assignment: CDR1 SGHRS and CDR2 YFSETQ. CDR3 sequence reads: CASSLALTSTNEQYF. CDR3 sequence (DNA): TGCGCCAGCAGCTTGGCCTTAACTAGCACGAACGAGCAGTACTTC.

The V call is TRBV7-9, the J call TRBJ2-2; no reliable D call. Germline-derived CDR1 and CDR2 are SEHNR and FQNEAQ (reference sequence). Trimming cost V 5 bases and J 0 bases, with 10 bases left between them. This CDR3 has 15 residues. CDR3 in amino acids: CASSQNSANTGELFF. The DNA of the CDR3 is TGTGCCAGCAGCCAAAACAGCGCGAACACCGGGGAGCTGTTTTTT.

CDR3 in amino acids: CASSQAWDFDYEQYF. The CDR3 DNA is TGTGCCAGCAGCCAAGCGTGGGACTTCGATTACGAGCAGTACTTC. This sequence joins TRBV4-2 and TRBJ2-7; possibly TRBD2 for D (6 bases). This CDR3 is built from 15 residues. The germline V and J ends were trimmed by 1 base and 4 bases, with 14 bases remaining between them. Germline loops: CDR1 LGHNA, CDR2 YNFKEQ.

The gene calls are TRBV30 and TRBJ2-2; TRBD1 matches at 8 bases. The CDR3 loop spans 18 amino acids. Trimming at V came to 4 bases and at J to 4 bases, leaving 17 bases not matched to a gene. The V gene's germline CDR1 is GTSNPN and CDR2 SVGIG (reference sequence). DNA of the CDR3: TGTGCCTGGACCCTAAGGTTGCAGGGGGCCCGTGGCACCGGGGAGCTGTTTTTT. Amino acid sequence: CAWTLRLQGARGTGELFF.

The rearrangement links TRBV15 to TRBJ1-1; D not certain. The V end was cut by 0 bases, the J end by 4 bases, with 15 bases between. CDR1 LNHNV and CDR2 YYDKDF come from the germline V gene (reference sequence). This CDR3 is built from 16 residues. The CDR3, as DNA: TGTGCCACCAGCAGAGATCCCCGGACCCGGGGCACTGAAGCTTTCTTT. It encodes CATSRDPRTRGTEAFF.